The 31 T cell receptor beta chains below all came from one sample that was sequenced in a study of blood T cells in healthy people across ages. The use of a sample-barcoded 5' primer and a J-beta primer mix characterized a second PCR of roughly 6 to 11 cycles. In TCRdb, the 5' RACE reads were re-called with MiXCR into one record per CDR3 protein. In the table there are fewer than 800,000 distinct CDR3 sequences, approximately 25% of which are singletons. These same data were also listed under a study on T cells of mothers and their children.

The specimen was blood. These receptors all stem from a boy between 5 and 17 years old in good health.

Here the CDR3 reads CASSEPETGNTEAFF. The CDR3 DNA reads as TGTGCCAGCAGCGAGCCCGAAACAGGGAACACTGAAGCTTTCTTT. The chain couples TRBV9 to TRBJ1-1; the D gene is possibly TRBD1 (5 bases). Looked up from germline, CDR1 is SGDLS and CDR2 is YYNGEE. Trimming removed 3 bases at V and 1 base at J, with 13 bases between. The CDR3 is 15 amino acids. Complete variable domain (other parts from reference TRBV9 and TRBJ1-1): DSGVTQTPKHLITATGQRVTLRCSPRSGDLSVYWYQQSLDQGLQFLIQYYNGEERAKGNILERFSAQQFPDLHSELNLSSLELGDSALYFCASSEPETGNTEAFFGQGTRLTVV.

This clonotype occurred a few times. The V gene is TRBV20-1, the J gene TRBJ2-7; 8 bases are shared with TRBD1. Germline CDR1 reads DFQATT; CDR2 reads SNEGSKA (reference sequence). This CDR3 is built from 15 residues. V gave up 5 bases and J gave up 6 bases; unmatched junction bases: 15. CDR3 coding DNA: TGCAGTGCTCAAATTATGGACAGGGATTCGCGCGAGCAGTACTTC. It is translated as CSAQIMDRDSREQYF.

The rearrangement links TRBV9 to TRBJ2-5; D unclear. CDR1 SGDLS and CDR2 YYNGEE come from the germline V gene. The germline V and J ends were trimmed by 0 bases and 4 bases, with 19 bases remaining between them. The CDR3 is 17 amino acids. In nucleotides, the CDR3 is TGTGCCAGCAGCGTAGTCCCAGATCCCTCCCTTAGAGAGACCCAGTACTTC. Translation: CASSVVPDPSLRETQYF. Full variable domain (missing parts from reference TRBV9 and TRBJ2-5): DSGVTQTPKHLITATGQRVTLRCSPRSGDLSVYWYQQSLDQGLQFLIQYYNGEERAKGNILERFSAQQFPDLHSELNLSSLELGDSALYFCASSVVPDPSLRETQYFGPGTRLLVL.

CDR3 amino acids: CSGLDFVHTDTQYF. The DNA for the CDR3 is TGCAGTGGTTTGGATTTTGTGCACACAGATACGCAGTATTTT. V usage is TRBV20-1 and J usage is TRBJ2-3; D not certain. Germline assignment: CDR1 DFQATT and CDR2 SNEGSKA (reference sequence). The CDR3 totals 14 residues. Trimming stripped 7 bases from V and 2 bases from J, with 16 bases between.

This clonotype has only a few counts. The chain recombines TRBV4-3 with TRBJ2-1; 8 bases map to TRBD1. Judging by the DNA end, TRBJ2-7 fits better; the J call may be wrong. The length of the CDR3 is 15 residues. CDR1 is LGHNA, CDR2 YSLEER, per germline. The chain's CDR3 is CASSQGTGPTYEQYF. The CDR3 nucleotides read TGCGCCAGCAGCCAAGGGACAGGGCCAACCTACGAGCAGTACTTC.

The rearrangement uses TRBV11-2 and TRBJ2-5; 8 bases align to TRBD1. The CDR3 loop spans 17 amino acids. J was trimmed by 4 bases and V by 0 bases; bases with no gene match: 10. CDR1 and CDR2 from the germline V gene are SGHAT and FQNNGV. CDR3 sequence reads: CASSLDSYRGMRETQYF. CDR3 nucleotide sequence: TGTGCCAGCAGCTTAGATAGTTACAGGGGGATGAGAGAGACCCAGTACTTC.

V and J are TRBV11-2 and TRBJ2-1; 9 positions agree with TRBD2. This CDR3 is 17 amino acids long. The junction had 13 bases not matched to a gene; V was cut back by 5 bases and J by 5 bases. Germline lookup yields CDR1 SGHAT and CDR2 FQNNGV. CDR3 sequence: CASSNQLMAGGNNEQFF. CDR3 nucleotides: TGTGCCAGCAGCAACCAGCTTATGGCGGGGGGGAACAATGAGCAGTTCTTC.

The rearrangement joins TRBV12-3 or TRBV12-4 to TRBJ2-1; tentatively, D is TRBD1 (6 bases). V was trimmed by 1 base and J by 8 bases, leaving 15 bases between them. The CDR3 runs to 15 residues. CDR3 loop: CASSLGWGQGHEQFF. The CDR3 nucleotides are TGTGCCAGCAGTTTAGGTTGGGGGCAGGGCCATGAGCAGTTCTTC.

This clonotype turned up a few times. V gene TRBV4-1 combines with J gene TRBJ2-1, with a tentative D call TRBD2 (5 bases). The CDR3 sequence is 12 residues long. Trimming removed 3 bases from V and 12 bases from J, with 12 bases in between. Germline V gene data show CDR1 as MGHRA and CDR2 as YSYEKL. DNA of the CDR3: TGCGCCAGCAGCCACGTCGGGGTAGGGCAGTTCTTC. Amino acids: CASSHVGVGQFF.

J is TRBJ2-5 and V is TRBV20-1; a weak D match, TRBD2 (6 bases). Gene TRBJ2-1 matches the end of the DNA better, so the J call may be wrong. This CDR3 has 15 residues. Germline CDR1 is DFQATT and CDR2 is SNEGSKA (reference sequence). CDR3 bases: TGCAGTGCTAGAGTGGTGGGGACTCCCCGCAATGAGCAGTTCTTC. It is translated as CSARVVGTPRNEQFF.

CDR3 amino acids: CASSLAGAGNTIYF. CDR3 nucleotides: TGCGCCAGCAGCTTGGCTGGAGCTGGAAACACCATATATTTT. The V and J genes are TRBV5-1 and TRBJ1-3; D unclear. Germline values: CDR1 SGHRS, CDR2 YFSETQ. Trimming took 0 bases from V and 2 from J, leaving 6 bases between them. This CDR3 has 14 residues.

This clonotype was recorded a few times. This chain links TRBV29-1 with TRBJ2-1, with 7 bases matching TRBD2. The CDR3 has 15 amino acids. The ends lost 5 bases at V and 5 bases at J; junction bases unmatched: 12. Germline CDR1 SQVTM, CDR2 ANQGSEA. CDR3 sequence (DNA): TGCAGCGTTCGACCCGTAGCGGGTGGAAACAATGAGCAGTTCTTC. It encodes CSVRPVAGGNNEQFF.

This clonotype has a handful of counts. The rearrangement links TRBV5-4 to TRBJ2-7; TRBD2 might be the D (7 bases). Germline CDR1 is SGHNT and CDR2 is YYREEE (reference sequence). This CDR3 has 15 amino acids. Trimming took off 4 bases at V and 6 bases at J, with 20 bases between the two ends. The CDR3 sequence: CASSEAGTTYREQYF. CDR3 sequence (DNA): TGTGCCAGCAGCGAAGCGGGGACAACCTACCGCGAGCAGTACTTC.

This clonotype has a handful of counts. V usage is TRBV29-1 and J usage is TRBJ1-2, with D perhaps matching TRBD1 (6 bases). The CDR3 covers 14 residues. Between the trimmed V and J ends, which lost 2 bases and 14 bases, there was a span of 24 bases. CDR1 SQVTM and CDR2 ANQGSEA come from the germline V gene. The CDR3 bases are TGCAGCGTTGAAACGCGGGACGGCCCTATGAGGGGGACCTTC. This encodes CSVETRDGPMRGTF. Supplemented by reference TRBV29-1 and TRBJ1-2, the full variable domain reads SAVISQKPSRDICQRGTSLTIQCQVDSQVTMMFWYRQQPGQSLTLIATANQGSEATYESGFVIDKFPISRPNLTFSTLTVSNMSPEDSSIYLCSVETRDGPMRGTFGSGTRLTVV.

CDR3 region: CSARPSTEETEAFF. The CDR3 DNA reads TGCAGTGCTAGACCCTCGACAGAGGAAACTGAAGCTTTCTTT. The genes are TRBV20-1 and TRBJ1-1, with D possibly matching TRBD1 (5 bases). The length of the CDR3 is 14 residues. V was cut by 2 bases and J by 5 bases, with 15 bases left in between. Germline values: CDR1 DFQATT, CDR2 SNEGSKA (reference sequence).

This chain connects TRBV25-1 to TRBJ1-1; TRBD1 might be the D (5 bases). The CDR3 has 15 residues. With 1 base removed from V and 5 bases from J, the gap between germline ends came to 14 bases. From germline, CDR1 is MGHDK and CDR2 SYGVNS. This CDR3 is CASSEWGRAGTEAFF. CDR3 coding DNA: TGTGCCAGCAGTGAATGGGGCAGGGCAGGTACTGAAGCTTTCTTT.

This clonotype showed up just a few times. J is TRBJ2-5 and V is TRBV4-2; D not resolved. V lost 0 bases and J 5 bases, leaving 13 bases between the germline ends. Germline assignment: CDR1 LGHNA and CDR2 YNFKEQ. The CDR3 length is 15 residues. CDR3 in amino acids: CASSQDGQPSETQYF. For the CDR3, the DNA is TGTGCCAGCAGCCAAGATGGGCAGCCCAGTGAGACCCAGTACTTC.

In DNA form, the CDR3 reads TGTGCCAGCACCCTAAGGGGGGGGGCCTACAATGAGCAGTTCTTC. Protein product: CASTLRGGAYNEQFF. The chain carries TRBV2 and TRBJ2-1; D is possibly TRBD2 (7 bases). Trimming pared 7 bases from V and 2 bases from J, leaving 15 bases between. CDR1 and CDR2 from the germline V gene are SNHLY and FYNNEI. The CDR3 is 15 amino acids.

The V call is TRBV29-1, the J call TRBJ1-1, with unresolved D. Trimming took off 8 bases at V and 1 base at J, with 11 bases between the two ends. CDR3 length: 12 amino acids. The germline CDR1 and CDR2 sequences are SQVTM and ANQGSEA. CDR3 nucleotide sequence: TGCAGCATCCGACCGGGGAACACTGAAGCTTTCTTT. It specifies CSIRPGNTEAFF.

This clonotype was seen only a few times. The V call is TRBV28, the J call TRBJ2-1; 10 bases agree with TRBD2. The CDR3 extends over 13 amino acids. The V segment lost 5 bases and the J segment 12 bases; nucleotides outside the gene matches: 7. Germline V lookup: CDR1 MDHEN, CDR2 SYDVKM. The CDR3: CASSGGSGRAQFF. CDR3 coding DNA: TGTGCCAGCAGTGGGGGGAGCGGGAGGGCGCAGTTCTTC.

This clonotype has a handful of counts. The chain joins TRBV20-1 to TRBJ2-5; no definite D call. Germline CDR1 and CDR2: DFQATT and SNEGSKA (reference sequence). This CDR3 contains 11 residues. Trimming took off 7 bases at V and 4 bases at J, with 10 bases between the two ends. CDR3 in amino acids: CSVPRLETQYF. In DNA form, the CDR3 reads TGCAGTGTACCTAGATTAGAGACCCAGTACTTC.

This clonotype was seen at least ten times. The V and J genes are TRBV28 and TRBJ2-7; 14 bases fit TRBD2. Germline CDR1 MDHEN, CDR2 SYDVKM. CDR3 length: 17 amino acids. V trimming: 10 bases; J trimming: 2 bases; junction bases outside the gene matches: 13. CDR3 region: CATRGTSGRSDPYEQYF. DNA for the CDR3: TGTGCCACCCGAGGGACTAGCGGGAGAAGCGATCCCTACGAGCAGTACTTC.

This clonotype was found a few times. V and J are TRBV7-9 and TRBJ2-1, with 11 bases aligning to TRBD2. The CDR3 consists of 16 residues. V was pared by 4 bases and J by 7 bases, with 9 bases of the junction left unmatched. Germline V gene data show CDR1 as SEHNR and CDR2 as FQNEAQ (reference sequence). CDR3: CASSSTSGSIRNEQFF. CDR3 coding DNA: TGTGCCAGCAGCTCCACTAGCGGGAGTATTAGGAATGAGCAGTTCTTC. The full variable domain, with the rest looked up from reference TRBV7-9 and TRBJ2-1, is DTGVSQNPRHKITKRGQNVTFRCDPISEHNRLYWYRQTLGQGPEFLTYFQNEAQLEKSRLLSDRFSAERPKGSFSTLEIQRTEQGDSAMYLCASSSTSGSIRNEQFFGPGTRLTVL.

The chain employs TRBV4-1 and TRBJ2-5, with 9 positions matching TRBD2. Germline lookup yields CDR1 MGHRA and CDR2 YSYEKL. Losses at the gene ends were 1 base for V and 3 bases for J; bases not matched to a gene: 6. CDR3 length: 16 residues. The CDR3 spells CASSQVGGRGKETQYF. CDR3 coding DNA: TGCGCCAGCAGCCAAGTAGGCGGGAGGGGAAAAGAGACCCAGTACTTC.

This clonotype occurred a few times. The chain links TRBV2 to TRBJ2-5, with 7 bases identical to TRBD1. The DNA matches TRBJ2-7 better at its end, which makes the J call doubtful. This CDR3 comprises 15 residues. CDR1 is SNHLY, CDR2 FYNNEI, per germline. Here the CDR3 reads CASGSEGDSTYEQYF. For the CDR3, the DNA is TGTGCCAGCGGAAGTGAGGGGGACAGTACCTACGAGCAGTACTTC.

This clonotype was detected only a few times. The chain is built from TRBV6-4 and TRBJ2-3; weak D call: TRBD2 (6 bases). Trimming pared 6 bases from V and 8 bases from J, leaving 18 bases between. In germline, CDR1 is MRHNA, CDR2 SNTAGT. This CDR3 contains 14 residues. This CDR3 is CASSAGPALGTQYF. For the CDR3, the DNA is TGTGCCAGCAGCGCGGGACCCGCCCTGGGTACGCAGTATTTT.

This chain links TRBV6-1 with TRBJ2-7; 9 positions agree with TRBD1. The CDR3 covers 16 residues. Germline values: CDR1 MNHNS, CDR2 SASEGT. Germline trimming cut 4 bases from V and 2 bases from J; bases unmatched to any gene: 9. CDR3 nucleotides: TGTGCCAGCAGTGGGGAACCAAGGACAGGGGCCTACGAGCAGTACTTC. Encoded protein: CASSGEPRTGAYEQYF.

This clonotype occurred a few times. V is TRBV12-3 or TRBV12-4 and J is TRBJ1-1, with D tentatively TRBD1 (6 bases). This CDR3 is 14 amino acids long. V was trimmed by 8 bases and J by 3 bases, leaving 16 bases between them. CDR3 in amino acids: CASAHFQGHTEAFF. The CDR3 DNA reads as TGTGCCAGCGCACACTTCCAGGGGCACACTGAAGCTTTCTTT.

This chain connects TRBV20-1 to TRBJ2-5; 10 bases align to TRBD1. Looked up from germline, CDR1 is DFQATT and CDR2 is SNEGSKA (reference sequence). The CDR3 runs to 15 residues. The trim removed 2 bases at V and 4 bases at J, leaving 7 bases unmatched. The CDR3, as DNA: TGCAGTGCTAGACGTGGGACAGGGGCTGGAGAGACCCAGTACTTC. Translation: CSARRGTGAGETQYF.

The V call is TRBV6-2 or TRBV6-3, the J call TRBJ1-2, with TRBD1 identical over 10 bases. The trim removed 2 bases at V and 2 bases at J, leaving 2 bases unmatched. Germline V gene sequence: CDR1 MNHEY, CDR2 SVGEGT. The CDR3 has 15 residues. Here the CDR3 DNA reads TGTGCCAGCAGTTACCGGACAGGGGGAAACTATGGCTACACCTTC. Translating it yields CASSYRTGGNYGYTF.

V and J are TRBV9 and TRBJ2-4; perhaps D is TRBD1 or TRBD2 (6 bases each). CDR3 length equals 15 residues. Germline V gene lookup returns CDR1 SGDLS and CDR2 YYNGEE. The V end was cut by 4 bases, the J end by 8 bases, with 19 bases between. The CDR3 DNA is TGTGCCAGCAGCCCCCTCGGGGGCACGGGGGACATTCAGTACTTC. Translation: CASSPLGGTGDIQYF.